One T cell receptor beta chain is described in this entry. With a much larger clone just one base away, this may be a read error. Other DNA sequences of this sample code for an identical CDR3. Every contributor of samples was a Caucasian grown-up residing in Nashville, Tennessee. These data originate in a study of shared clonotypes between healthy human individuals. Sequencing was performed with immunoSEQ multiplex PCR; in TCRdb, only in-frame clones are kept and a portion is missing. The sample carries fewer than 1.4 million clones, about four fifths recorded once. The TCR originated in a man between 18 and 29 years old in good health. Some clones in this sample may be carry-over from other donors' samples. The sequencing input was memory CD4+ T cells from PBMCs. Subset defined: CD45RA-negative fraction.

The CDR3 DNA reads TGTGCCAGCAGCTTGGGACAGCCGAACACTGAAGCTTTCTTT. Residues: CASSLGQPNTEAFF. V usage is TRBV7-2 and J usage is TRBJ1-1; 7 nucleotides agree with TRBD1. Germline V gene lookup returns CDR1 SGHTA and CDR2 FQGNSA. The CDR3 runs to 14 residues. V was pared by 3 bases and J by 1 base, with 2 bases of the junction left unmatched.